The present entry profiles one T cell receptor beta chain with its context. Its target is unknown. The donors formed part of the approximately 120-subject validation cohort, distinct from the roughly 600-subject first cohort. This sample was included in a study of cytomegalovirus exposure and HLA in healthy donors. TCRdb's copy holds only in-frame clones and misses some; the assay was immunoSEQ multiplex PCR. The data hold 150,000 to 160,000 clones, with 86% observed a single time. Findings of the study overall: Cytomegalovirus association was listed for 164 TCR beta chains. Reports credit the classifier with highly specific, highly sensitive diagnosis of cytomegalovirus status.

This CDR3 has 14 residues. With V trimmed by 6 bases and J by 3 bases, 7 bases remained unmatched. Germline V CDR1 and CDR2: MDHEN, SYDVKM. Sequenced sample: PBMCs. The origin of this receptor is a human donor in good health. V gene TRBV28 combines with J gene TRBJ1-2; TRBD1 matches at 7 bases. In DNA form, the CDR3 reads TGTGCCAGCAGCACCCTCACAGGGGACTATGGCTACACCTTC. Its translation is CASSTLTGDYGYTF.